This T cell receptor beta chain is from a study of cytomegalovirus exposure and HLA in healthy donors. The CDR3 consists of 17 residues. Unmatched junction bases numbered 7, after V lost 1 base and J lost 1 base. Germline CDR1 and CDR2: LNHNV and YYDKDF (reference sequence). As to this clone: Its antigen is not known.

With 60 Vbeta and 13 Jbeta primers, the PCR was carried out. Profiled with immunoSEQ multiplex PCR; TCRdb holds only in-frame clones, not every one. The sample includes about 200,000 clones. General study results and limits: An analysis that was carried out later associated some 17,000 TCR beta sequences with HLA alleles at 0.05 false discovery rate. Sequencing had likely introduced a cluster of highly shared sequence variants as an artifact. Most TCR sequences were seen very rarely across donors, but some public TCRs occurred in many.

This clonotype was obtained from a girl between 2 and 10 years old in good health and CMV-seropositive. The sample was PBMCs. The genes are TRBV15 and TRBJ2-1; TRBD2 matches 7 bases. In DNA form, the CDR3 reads TGTGCCACCAGCAGAGTTGGCGGGAGTAAGTCCTACAATGAGCAGTTCTTC. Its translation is CATSRVGGSKSYNEQFF.